The T cell receptor beta chain under discussion was sequenced for a study of graft-versus-host responses after intestinal transplantation. Of note for this clone: Antigen specificity is unknown.

Losses at the gene ends were 9 bases for V and 4 bases for J; bases not matched to a gene: 22. The germline CDR1 and CDR2 sequences are WNHNN and SYGVQD (reference sequence). CDR3 length equals 18 residues. TCRdb's copy holds only in-frame clones and misses some; the assay was immunoSEQ multiplex PCR. Here the sample spans under 75,000 clones, 90% being singletons. The TCR sequence derives from a human donor who was the organ donor for an intestinal transplant. The material was unstimulated CD8+ T cells sorted from spleen or lymph node cells, obtained before transplant. The rearrangement joins TRBV10-1 to TRBJ1-2, with 8 bases identical to TRBD1. DNA for the CDR3: TGCGCCAGTCAACTACAGGGGGTGAGTGCCTGGGGAGGCTATGGCTACACCTTC. As protein: CASQLQGVSAWGGYGYTF.